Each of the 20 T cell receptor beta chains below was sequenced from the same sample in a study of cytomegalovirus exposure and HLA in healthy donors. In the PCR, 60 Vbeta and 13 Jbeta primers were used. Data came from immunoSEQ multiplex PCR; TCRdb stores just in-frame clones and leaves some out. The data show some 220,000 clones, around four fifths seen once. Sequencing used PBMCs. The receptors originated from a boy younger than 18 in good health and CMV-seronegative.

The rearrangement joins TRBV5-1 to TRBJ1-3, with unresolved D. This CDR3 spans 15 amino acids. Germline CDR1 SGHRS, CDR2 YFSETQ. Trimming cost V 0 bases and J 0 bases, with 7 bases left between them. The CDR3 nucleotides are TGCGCCAGCAGCTTGGCCGGGGACTCTGGAAACACCATATATTTT. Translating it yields CASSLAGDSGNTIYF.

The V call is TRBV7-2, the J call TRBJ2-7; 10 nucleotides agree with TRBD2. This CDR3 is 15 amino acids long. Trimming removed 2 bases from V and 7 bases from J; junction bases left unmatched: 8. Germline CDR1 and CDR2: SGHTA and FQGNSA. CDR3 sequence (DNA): TGTGCCAGCAGCTTACTAGCGGGAGCCGTGGGGGAGCAGTACTTC. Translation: CASSLLAGAVGEQYF.

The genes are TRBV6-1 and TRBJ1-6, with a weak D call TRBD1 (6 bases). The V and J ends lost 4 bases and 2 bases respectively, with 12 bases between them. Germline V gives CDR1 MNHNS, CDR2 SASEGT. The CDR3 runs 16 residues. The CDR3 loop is CASSVDRSPYNSPLHF. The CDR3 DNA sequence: TGTGCCAGCAGTGTAGACAGGTCCCCCTATAATTCACCCCTCCACTTT.

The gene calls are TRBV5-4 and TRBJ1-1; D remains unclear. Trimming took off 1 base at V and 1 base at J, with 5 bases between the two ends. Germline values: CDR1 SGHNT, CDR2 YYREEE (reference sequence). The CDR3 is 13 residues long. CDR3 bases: TGTGCCAGCAGCTTGACCGGGAACACTGAAGCTTTCTTT. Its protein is CASSLTGNTEAFF.

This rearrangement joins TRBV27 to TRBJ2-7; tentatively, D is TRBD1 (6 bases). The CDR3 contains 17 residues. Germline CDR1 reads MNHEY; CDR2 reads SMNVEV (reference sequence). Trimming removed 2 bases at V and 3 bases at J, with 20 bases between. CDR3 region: CASSLTSQGNEGYEQYF. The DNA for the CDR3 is TGTGCCAGCAGTTTAACTTCCCAGGGGAACGAAGGCTACGAGCAGTACTTC.

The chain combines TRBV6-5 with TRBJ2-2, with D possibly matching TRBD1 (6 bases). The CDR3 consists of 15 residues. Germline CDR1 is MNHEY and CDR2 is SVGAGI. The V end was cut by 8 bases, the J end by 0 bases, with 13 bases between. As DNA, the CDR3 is TGTGCCAGCCGCCCGCGACAGGCGAACACCGGGGAGCTGTTTTTT. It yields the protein CASRPRQANTGELFF.

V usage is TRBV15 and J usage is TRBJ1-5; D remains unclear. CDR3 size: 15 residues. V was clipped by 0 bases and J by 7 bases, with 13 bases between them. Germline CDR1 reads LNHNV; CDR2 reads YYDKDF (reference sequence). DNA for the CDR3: TGTGCCACCAGCAGAGACGGGGAGACGGGACAGCCCCAGCATTTT. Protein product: CATSRDGETGQPQHF.

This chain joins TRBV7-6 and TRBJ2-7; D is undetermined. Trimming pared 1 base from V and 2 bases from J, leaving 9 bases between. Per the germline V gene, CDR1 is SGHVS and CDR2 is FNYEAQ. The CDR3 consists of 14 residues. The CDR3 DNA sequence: TGTGCCAGCAGCTTAGGAACGTACACCTACGAGCAGTACTTC. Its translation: CASSLGTYTYEQYF. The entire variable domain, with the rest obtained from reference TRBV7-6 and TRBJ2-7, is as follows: GAGVSQSPRYKVTKRGQDVALRCDPISGHVSLYWYRQALGQGPEFLTYFNYEAQQDKSGLPNDRFSAERPEGSISTLTIQRTEQRDSAMYRCASSLGTYTYEQYFGPGTRLTVT.

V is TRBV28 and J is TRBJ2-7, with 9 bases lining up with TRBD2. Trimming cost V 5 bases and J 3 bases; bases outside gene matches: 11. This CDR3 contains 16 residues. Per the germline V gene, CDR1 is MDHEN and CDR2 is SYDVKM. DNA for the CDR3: TGTGCCAGCAGTCCCCCACGCGGGAGGGCCCTCTACGAGCAGTACTTC. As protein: CASSPPRGRALYEQYF.

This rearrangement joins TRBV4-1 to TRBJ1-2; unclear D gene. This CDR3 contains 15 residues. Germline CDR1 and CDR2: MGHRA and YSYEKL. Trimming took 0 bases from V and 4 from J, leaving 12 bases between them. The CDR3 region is CASSQESRSVYGYTF. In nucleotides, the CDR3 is TGCGCCAGCAGCCAAGAATCGAGGTCGGTCTATGGCTACACCTTC.

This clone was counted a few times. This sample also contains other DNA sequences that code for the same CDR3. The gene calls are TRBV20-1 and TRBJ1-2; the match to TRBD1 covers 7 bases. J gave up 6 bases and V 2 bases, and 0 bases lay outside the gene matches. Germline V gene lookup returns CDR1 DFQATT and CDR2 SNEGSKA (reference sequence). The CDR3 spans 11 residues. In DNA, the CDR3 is TGCAGTGCTAGACAGGGGGATGGCTACACCTTC. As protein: CSARQGDGYTF.

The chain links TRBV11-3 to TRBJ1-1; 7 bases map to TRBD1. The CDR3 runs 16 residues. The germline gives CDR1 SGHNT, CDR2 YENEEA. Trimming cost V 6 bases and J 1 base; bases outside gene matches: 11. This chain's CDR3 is CASSKGWTGQNTEAFF. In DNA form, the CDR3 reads TGTGCCAGCAGTAAAGGGTGGACAGGACAGAACACTGAAGCTTTCTTT.

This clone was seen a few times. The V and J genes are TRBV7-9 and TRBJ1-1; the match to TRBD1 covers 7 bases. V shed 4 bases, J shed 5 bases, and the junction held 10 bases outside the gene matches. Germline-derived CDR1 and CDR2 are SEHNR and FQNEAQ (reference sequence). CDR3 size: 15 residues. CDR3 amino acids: CASSSDRTGATEAFF. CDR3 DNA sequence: TGTGCCAGCAGCTCGGACAGGACGGGGGCAACTGAAGCTTTCTTT.

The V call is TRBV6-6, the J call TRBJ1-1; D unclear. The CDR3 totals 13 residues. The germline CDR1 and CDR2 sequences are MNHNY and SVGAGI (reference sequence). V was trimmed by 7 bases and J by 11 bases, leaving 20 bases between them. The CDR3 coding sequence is TGTGCCAGCACGAGGGATTTGAGTTCTACCGCTTTCTTT. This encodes CASTRDLSSTAFF.

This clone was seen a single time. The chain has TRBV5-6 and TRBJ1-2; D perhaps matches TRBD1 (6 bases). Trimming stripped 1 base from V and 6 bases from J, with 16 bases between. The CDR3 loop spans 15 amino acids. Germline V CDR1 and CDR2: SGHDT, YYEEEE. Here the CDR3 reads CASSLSGGAQNGYTF. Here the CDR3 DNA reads TGTGCCAGCAGCTTGAGTGGGGGGGCGCAGAATGGCTACACCTTC.

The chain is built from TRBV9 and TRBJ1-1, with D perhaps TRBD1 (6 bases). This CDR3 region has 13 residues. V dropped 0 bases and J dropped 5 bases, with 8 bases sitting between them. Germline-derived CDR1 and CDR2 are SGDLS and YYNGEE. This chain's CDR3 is CASSVAGETEAFF. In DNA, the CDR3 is TGTGCCAGCAGCGTAGCAGGGGAGACTGAAGCTTTCTTT.

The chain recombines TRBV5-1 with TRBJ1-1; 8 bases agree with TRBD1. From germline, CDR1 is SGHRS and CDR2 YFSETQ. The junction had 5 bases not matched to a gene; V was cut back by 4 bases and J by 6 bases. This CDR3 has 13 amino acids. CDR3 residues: CASSLDRGAEAFF. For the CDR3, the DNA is TGCGCCAGCAGCCTAGACAGGGGAGCTGAAGCTTTCTTT.

CDR3 DNA: TGTGCCAGCAGCCCGCGGACACGGACAAGCTATGGCTACACCTTC. This encodes CASSPRTRTSYGYTF. The J gene is TRBJ1-2, the V gene TRBV7-2; D is possibly TRBD1 (5 bases). Trimming removed 5 bases from V and 4 bases from J, with 17 bases in between. The CDR3 has 15 amino acids. Germline-derived CDR1 and CDR2 are SGHTA and FQGNSA.

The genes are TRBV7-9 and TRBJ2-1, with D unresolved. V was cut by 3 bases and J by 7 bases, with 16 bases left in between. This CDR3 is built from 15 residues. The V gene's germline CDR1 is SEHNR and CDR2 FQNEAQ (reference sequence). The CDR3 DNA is TGTGCCAGCAGCTTTAGAGGTCGAGGTAGTAATGAGCAGTTCTTC. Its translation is CASSFRGRGSNEQFF.

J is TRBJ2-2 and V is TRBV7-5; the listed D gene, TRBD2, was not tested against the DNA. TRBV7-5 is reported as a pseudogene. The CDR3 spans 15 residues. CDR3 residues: CVRSLEAGRTGELFF. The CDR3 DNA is TGTGTCAGAAGCTTGGAAGCGGGAAGGACCGGGGAGCTGTTTTTT.